This T cell receptor beta chain was identified in a study of T cell repertoires in cytomegalovirus infection. Background on the study: Public TCR beta signatures provided an indication of both CMV infection and a matching HLA type. Findings and caveats of the study: The ex vivo response was dominated by HLA-C-restricted CMV-specific TCR beta clonotypes. CMV carriers having the relevant HLA were flagged by cumulative public TCR beta family frequency.

The V gene lost 1 base and the J gene lost 2 bases, with 8 bases spanning the gap. CDR1 and CDR2 from the germline V gene are SEHNR and FQNEAQ (reference sequence). This CDR3 is 14 amino acids long. MiXCR, run by TCRdb on the reads, gives a single entry per CDR3 protein. The sample yields about 490,000 distinct CDR3 sequences, approximately 10% seen once. This clonotype was recorded at least ten times. Antigen: not known. This chain uses TRBV7-9 with TRBJ1-2; maybe TRBD1 (5 bases). Material for sequencing was PBMCs. This TCR was sampled from a human donor in good health (CMV status not recorded). Some clones in this sample may be carry-over from other donors' samples. CDR3: CASSLDEGNYGYTF. The CDR3 coding sequence is TGTGCCAGCAGCTTAGACGAGGGGAACTATGGCTACACCTTC.